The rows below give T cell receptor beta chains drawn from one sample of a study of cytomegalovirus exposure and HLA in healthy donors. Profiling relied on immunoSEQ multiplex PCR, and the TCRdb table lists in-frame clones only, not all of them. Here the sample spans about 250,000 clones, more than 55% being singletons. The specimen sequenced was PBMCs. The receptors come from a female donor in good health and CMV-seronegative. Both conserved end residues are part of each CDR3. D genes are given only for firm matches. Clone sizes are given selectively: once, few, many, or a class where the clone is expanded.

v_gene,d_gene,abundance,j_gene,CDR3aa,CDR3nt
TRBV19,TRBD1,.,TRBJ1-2,CASSTGTGNGGYTF,TGTGCCAGTAGTACCGGGACAGGGAACGGTGGCTACACCTTC
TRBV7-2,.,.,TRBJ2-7,CASSGAIRAYEQYF,TGTGCCAGCTCTGGAGCTATACGTGCCTACGAGCAGTACTTC
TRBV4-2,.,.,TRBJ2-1,CASSQDAGNGQFF,TGTGCCAGCAGCCAAGACGCGGGGAATGGGCAGTTCTTC
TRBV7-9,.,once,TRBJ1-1,CVSSLVVGPNTEAFF,TGTGTCAGCAGCTTGGTCGTGGGGCCGAACACTGAAGCTTTCTTT
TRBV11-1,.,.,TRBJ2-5,CASSLDRAGETQYF,TGTGCCAGCAGCTTAGACAGGGCCGGAGAGACCCAGTACTTC
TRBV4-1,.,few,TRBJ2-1,CASSQATGSNEQFF,TGCGCCAGCAGCCAGGCCACAGGGTCAAATGAGCAGTTCTTC
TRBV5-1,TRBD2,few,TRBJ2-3,CASSLIGSGGTDTQYF,TGCGCCAGCAGCTTGATAGGTAGCGGGGGCACAGATACGCAGTATTTT
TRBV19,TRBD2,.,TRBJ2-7,CASSMGGLGEQYF,TGTGCCAGTAGTATGGGAGGACTAGGCGAGCAGTACTTC
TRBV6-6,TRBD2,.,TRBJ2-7,CASSYPTSGGGYEQYF,TGTGCCAGCAGTTATCCTACTAGCGGAGGAGGCTACGAGCAGTACTTC
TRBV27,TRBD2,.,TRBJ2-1,CASSFSGTSEFF,TGTGCCAGCAGTTTCTCCGGGACTAGCGAGTTCTTC
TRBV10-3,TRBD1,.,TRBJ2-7,CAISDPGQGSYYEQYF,TGTGCCATCAGTGACCCGGGACAGGGGTCTTACTACGAGCAGTACTTC
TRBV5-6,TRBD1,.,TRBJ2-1,CASSSAGTGSNEQFF,TGTGCCAGCAGCTCAGCCGGGACAGGGAGCAATGAGCAGTTCTTC
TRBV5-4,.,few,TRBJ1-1,CASSSRGNTEAFF,TGTGCCAGCAGCTCCAGGGGGAACACTGAAGCTTTCTTT
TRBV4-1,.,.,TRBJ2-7,CASSQSSYEQYF,TGCGCCAGCAGCCAGTCCTCCTACGAGCAGTACTTC
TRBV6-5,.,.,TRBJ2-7,CASSSYGGATSYEQYF,TGTGCCAGCAGTTCTTACGGGGGAGCAACATCCTACGAGCAGTACTTC
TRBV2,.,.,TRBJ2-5,CASSELGSWEQYF,TGTGCCAGCAGTGAATTGGGTTCGTGGGAGCAGTACTTC
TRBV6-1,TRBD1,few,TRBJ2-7,CASSDQGAISYEQYF,TGTGCCAGCAGTGATCAGGGGGCAATTTCCTACGAGCAGTACTTC
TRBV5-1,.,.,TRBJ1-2,CASSLNPGNYGYTF,TGCGCCAGCAGCTTGAATCCAGGGAACTATGGCTACACCTTC
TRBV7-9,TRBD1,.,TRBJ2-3,CASSLGQGPDTQYF,TGTGCCAGCAGCCTGGGACAGGGCCCGGATACGCAGTATTTT
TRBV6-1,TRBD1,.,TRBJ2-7,CASSWGTASSYEQYF,TGTGCCAGCAGTTGGGGGACAGCTAGCTCCTACGAGCAGTACTTC
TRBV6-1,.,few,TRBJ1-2,CASSAPGLWNGYTF,TGTGCCAGCAGTGCCCCAGGTTTATGGAATGGCTACACCTTC
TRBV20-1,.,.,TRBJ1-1,CSATDSTEAFF,TGCAGTGCGACTGACAGCACTGAAGCTTTCTTT
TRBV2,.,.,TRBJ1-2,CASSESGVGYTF,TGTGCCAGCAGTGAATCGGGGGTCGGCTACACCTTC
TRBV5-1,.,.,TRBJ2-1,CASSLVGGNEQFF,TGCGCCAGCAGCTTGGTAGGGGGCAATGAGCAGTTCTTC
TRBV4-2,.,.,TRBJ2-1,CASSQVRDSYNEQFF,TGTGCCAGCAGCCAGGTTAGAGACTCCTACAATGAGCAGTTCTTC
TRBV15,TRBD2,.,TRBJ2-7,CATSREGGPSYEQYF,TGTGCCACCAGCAGAGAGGGAGGGCCCTCCTACGAGCAGTACTTC
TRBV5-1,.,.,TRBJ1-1,CASSLIDMNTEAFF,TGCGCCAGCAGCTTAATAGACATGAACACTGAAGCTTTCTTT
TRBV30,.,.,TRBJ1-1,CAWMGAKNTEAFF,TGTGCCTGGATGGGGGCGAAGAACACTGAAGCTTTCTTT
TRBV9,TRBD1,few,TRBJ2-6,CASSASWTGAGANVLTF,TGTGCCAGCAGCGCCTCTTGGACAGGGGCTGGGGCCAACGTCCTGACTTTC
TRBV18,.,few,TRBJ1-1,CASSATTGNTEAFF,TGTGCCAGCTCAGCCACGACAGGGAACACTGAAGCTTTCTTT
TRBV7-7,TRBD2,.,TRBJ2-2,CASSSRTSGKNTGELFF,TGTGCCAGCAGCTCACGGACTAGCGGGAAGAACACCGGGGAGCTGTTTTTT
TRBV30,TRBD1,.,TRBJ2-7,CAWKGAPYEQYF,TGTGCCTGGAAGGGGGCTCCCTACGAGCAGTACTTC
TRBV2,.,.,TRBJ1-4,CASSEARELTNEKLFF,TGTGCCAGCAGTGAAGCGAGGGAGTTAACTAATGAAAAACTGTTTTTT
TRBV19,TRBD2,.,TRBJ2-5,CASSSASGPQETQYF,TGTGCCAGTAGTAGCGCTAGCGGTCCCCAAGAGACCCAGTACTTC
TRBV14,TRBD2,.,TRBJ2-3,CASSRTSALSTDTQYF,TGTGCCAGCAGCCGAACTAGCGCCCTAAGCACAGATACGCAGTATTTT
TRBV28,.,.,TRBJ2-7,CASSSPPSDEQYF,TGTGCCAGCAGCTCCCCCCCTAGCGACGAGCAGTACTTC
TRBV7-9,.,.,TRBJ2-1,CASSLGPAHYPTYNEQFF,TGTGCCAGCAGCTTAGGACCTGCGCACTACCCGACCTACAATGAGCAGTTCTTC
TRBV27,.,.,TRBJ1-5,CASSLRGGRSNQPQHF,TGTGCCAGCAGTTTAAGGGGCGGCAGGAGCAATCAGCCCCAGCATTTT
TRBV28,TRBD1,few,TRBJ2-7,CASSLGGTGGLEQYF,TGTGCCAGCAGCCTAGGCGGGACAGGGGGACTAGAGCAGTACTTC
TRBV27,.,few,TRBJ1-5,CASSLSWAGLNQPQHF,TGTGCCAGCAGTTTATCTTGGGCAGGCCTTAATCAGCCCCAGCATTTT
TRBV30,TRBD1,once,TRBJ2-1,CARNRGDNEQFF,TGTGCCCGGAACAGGGGTGACAATGAGCAGTTCTTC
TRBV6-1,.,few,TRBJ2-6,CASSQEEANVLTF,TGTGCCAGCAGCCAGGAAGAGGCCAACGTCCTGACTTTC
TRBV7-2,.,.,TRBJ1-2,CASSLETEYGYTF,TGTGCCAGCAGCTTAGAGACAGAGTATGGCTACACCTTC
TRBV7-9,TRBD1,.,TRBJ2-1,CASSFRDRVKNEQFF,TGTGCCAGCAGTTTCCGCGACAGGGTGAAAAATGAGCAGTTCTTC
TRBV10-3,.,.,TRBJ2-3,CAISESQMTRGTDTQYF,TGTGCCATCAGTGAGTCCCAAATGACCAGGGGTACGGATACGCAGTATTTT
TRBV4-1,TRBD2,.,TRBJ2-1,CASSLSSGRAFDTEQFF,TGCGCCAGCAGCCTCTCCAGCGGGAGGGCCTTCGATACTGAGCAGTTCTTC
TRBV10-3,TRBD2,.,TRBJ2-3,CAISVGTSGTDTQYF,TGTGCCATCAGTGTCGGGACTAGCGGCACAGATACGCAGTATTTT
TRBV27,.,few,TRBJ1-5,CASARGGIYQPQHF,TGTGCCAGCGCCCGGGGTGGAATTTATCAGCCCCAGCATTTT
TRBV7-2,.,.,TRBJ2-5,CASSLRTQETQYF,TGTGCCAGCAGCTTAAGGACACAAGAGACCCAGTACTTC
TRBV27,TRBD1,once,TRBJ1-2,CASSPQGAGVGGYTF,TGTGCCAGCAGTCCTCAGGGGGCGGGAGTTGGAGGCTACACCTTC
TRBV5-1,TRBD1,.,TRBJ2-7,CASSNRGMTDLPGEQYF,TGCGCCAGCAGCAACAGGGGTATGACGGACCTACCTGGGGAGCAGTACTTC
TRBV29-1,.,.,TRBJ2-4,CSVEVSSVNIQYF,TGCAGCGTTGAAGTGTCCAGCGTGAACATTCAGTACTTC